This record concerns one TCR beta chain sequence. The data were obtained in a study of blood T cell repertoires in COVID-19. Study in general: T cells, B-cell-depleted T cells, or PBMCs supplied cDNA or gDNA.

Source study methods: Reference gene primer amplification in the assay estimated nucleated cell counts. Assay used: immunoSEQ multiplex PCR; TCRdb lists only in-frame clones, some missing. The V and J calls and clone size were taken over from that table, and D and trimming were inferred from the DNA. The sample holds about 110,000 clones, 75% to 90% seen once. V was trimmed by 0 bases and J by 4 bases, leaving 4 bases between them. CDR3 length equals 13 residues. CDR1 and CDR2 from the germline V gene are SGDLS and YYNGEE. The source is a woman between 55 and 75 years old with acute or convalescent COVID-19. The sample was peripheral blood. This chain joins TRBV9 and TRBJ1-4; no clear D gene. The CDR3 nucleotides read TGTGCCAGCAGCGTAGATAATAATGAAAAACTGTTTTTT. Translation gives CASSVDNNEKLFF.